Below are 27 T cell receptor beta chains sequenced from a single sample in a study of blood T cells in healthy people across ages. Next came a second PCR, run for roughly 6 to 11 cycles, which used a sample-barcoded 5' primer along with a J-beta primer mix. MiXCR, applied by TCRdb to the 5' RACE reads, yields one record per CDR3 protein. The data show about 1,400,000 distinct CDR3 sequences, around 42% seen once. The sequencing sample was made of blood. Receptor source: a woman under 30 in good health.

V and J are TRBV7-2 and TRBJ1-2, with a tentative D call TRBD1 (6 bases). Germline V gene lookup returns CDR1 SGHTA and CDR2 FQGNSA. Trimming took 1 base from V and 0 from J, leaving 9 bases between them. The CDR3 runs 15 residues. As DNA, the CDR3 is TGTGCCAGCAGCTTAGGCAGGGGAGCTAACTATGGCTACACCTTC. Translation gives CASSLGRGANYGYTF.

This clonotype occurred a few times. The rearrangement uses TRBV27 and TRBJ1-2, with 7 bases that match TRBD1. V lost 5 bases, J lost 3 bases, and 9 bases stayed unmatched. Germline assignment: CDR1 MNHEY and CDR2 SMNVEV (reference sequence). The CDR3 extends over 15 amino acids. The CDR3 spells CASSPSTGLYYGYTF. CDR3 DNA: TGTGCCAGCAGTCCGTCGACAGGGTTGTACTATGGCTACACCTTC.

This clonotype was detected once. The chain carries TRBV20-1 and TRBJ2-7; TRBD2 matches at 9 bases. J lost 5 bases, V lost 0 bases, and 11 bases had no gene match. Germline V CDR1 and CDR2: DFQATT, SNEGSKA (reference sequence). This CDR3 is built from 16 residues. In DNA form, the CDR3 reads TGCAGTGCTAGAGATCTTAGCGGGAGCACGCCCAACGAGCAGTACTTC. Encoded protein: CSARDLSGSTPNEQYF.

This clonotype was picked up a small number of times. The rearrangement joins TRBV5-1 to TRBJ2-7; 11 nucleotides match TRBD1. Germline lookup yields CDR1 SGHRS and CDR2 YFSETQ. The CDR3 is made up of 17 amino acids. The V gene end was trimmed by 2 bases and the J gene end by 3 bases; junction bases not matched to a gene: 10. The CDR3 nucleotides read TGCGCCAGCAGCTTAGGTTTGGGGACAGGGGGTGGCTACGAGCAGTACTTC. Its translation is CASSLGLGTGGGYEQYF.

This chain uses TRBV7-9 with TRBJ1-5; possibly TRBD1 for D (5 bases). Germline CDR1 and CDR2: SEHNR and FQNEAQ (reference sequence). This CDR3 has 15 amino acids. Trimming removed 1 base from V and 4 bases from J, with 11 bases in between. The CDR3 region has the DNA TGTGCCAGCAGCTTAGATAAGGGGACTAATCAGCCCCAGCATTTT. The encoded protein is CASSLDKGTNQPQHF.

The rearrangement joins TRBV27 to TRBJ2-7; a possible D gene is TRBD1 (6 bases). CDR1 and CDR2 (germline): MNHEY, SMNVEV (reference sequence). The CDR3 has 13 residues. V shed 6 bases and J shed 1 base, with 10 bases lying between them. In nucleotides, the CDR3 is TGTGCCAGCAGCGACAGGCGGTCCTACGAGCAGTACTTC. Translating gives CASSDRRSYEQYF.

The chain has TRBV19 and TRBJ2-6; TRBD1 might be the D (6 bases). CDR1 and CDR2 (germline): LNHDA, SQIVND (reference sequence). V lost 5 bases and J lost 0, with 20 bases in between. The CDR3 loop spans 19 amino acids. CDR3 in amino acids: CASSAKAPTGNSGANVLTF. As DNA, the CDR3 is TGTGCCAGTAGTGCCAAGGCCCCGACAGGCAACTCTGGGGCCAACGTCCTGACTTTC.

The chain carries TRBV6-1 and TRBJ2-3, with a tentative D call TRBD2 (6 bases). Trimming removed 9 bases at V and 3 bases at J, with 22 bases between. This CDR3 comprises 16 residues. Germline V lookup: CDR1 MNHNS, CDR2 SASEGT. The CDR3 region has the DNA TGTGCCAGTCGATGGTTCGGGGAGGTTGCGACAGATACGCAGTATTTT. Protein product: CASRWFGEVATDTQYF.

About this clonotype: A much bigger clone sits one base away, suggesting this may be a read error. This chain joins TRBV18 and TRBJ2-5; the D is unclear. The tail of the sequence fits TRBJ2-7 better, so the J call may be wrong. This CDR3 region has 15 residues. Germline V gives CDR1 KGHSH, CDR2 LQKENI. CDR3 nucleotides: TGTGCCAGCTCACGCGGACGAGCCAGGACCTACGAGCAGTACTTC. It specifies CASSRGRARTYEQYF.

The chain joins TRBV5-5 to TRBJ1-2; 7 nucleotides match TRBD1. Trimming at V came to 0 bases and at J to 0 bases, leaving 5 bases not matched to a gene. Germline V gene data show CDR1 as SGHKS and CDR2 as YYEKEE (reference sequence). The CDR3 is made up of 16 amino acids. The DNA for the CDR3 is TGTGCCAGCAGCTTGGCCGGGGGACAGACTAACTATGGCTACACCTTC. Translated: CASSLAGGQTNYGYTF.

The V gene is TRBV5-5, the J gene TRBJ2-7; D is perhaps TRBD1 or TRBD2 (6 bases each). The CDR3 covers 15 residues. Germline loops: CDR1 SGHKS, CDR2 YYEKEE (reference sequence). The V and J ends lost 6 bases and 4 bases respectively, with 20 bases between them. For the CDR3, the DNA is TGTGCCAGCAACCGACTAGACAGGAGTGAATACGAGCAGTACTTC. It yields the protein CASNRLDRSEYEQYF.

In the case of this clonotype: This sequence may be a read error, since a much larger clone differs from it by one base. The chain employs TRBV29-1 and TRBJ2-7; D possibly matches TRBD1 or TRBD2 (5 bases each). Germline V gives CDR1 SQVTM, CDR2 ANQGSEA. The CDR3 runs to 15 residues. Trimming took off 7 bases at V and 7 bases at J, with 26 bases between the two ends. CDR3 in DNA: TGCAGCGCCACCGACCCCGGGACCAAATACAATGAGCAGTACTTC. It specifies CSATDPGTKYNEQYF.

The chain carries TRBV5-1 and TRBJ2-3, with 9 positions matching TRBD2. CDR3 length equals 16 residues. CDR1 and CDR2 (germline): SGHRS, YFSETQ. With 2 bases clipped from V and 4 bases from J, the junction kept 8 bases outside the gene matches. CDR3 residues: CASSLPSGRNPDTQYF. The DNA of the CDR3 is TGCGCCAGCAGCTTACCAAGCGGGAGGAACCCAGATACGCAGTATTTT.

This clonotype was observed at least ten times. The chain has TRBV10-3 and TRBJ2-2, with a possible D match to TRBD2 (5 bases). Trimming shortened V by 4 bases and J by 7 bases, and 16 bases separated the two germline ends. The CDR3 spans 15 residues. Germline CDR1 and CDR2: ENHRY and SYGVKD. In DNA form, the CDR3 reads TGTGCCATCAGTGGCGTCGGATCGGGAAGCGGGGAGCTGTTTTTT. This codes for CAISGVGSGSGELFF.

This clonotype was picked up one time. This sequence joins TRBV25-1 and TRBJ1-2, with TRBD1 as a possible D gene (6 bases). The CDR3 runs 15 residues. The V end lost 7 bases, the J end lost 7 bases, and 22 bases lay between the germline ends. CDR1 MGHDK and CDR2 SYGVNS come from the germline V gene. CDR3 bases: TGTGCCAGCACCGGAAACAGGGATTCGTGGTGTGGCTACACCTTC. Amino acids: CASTGNRDSWCGYTF.

The CDR3 sequence: CASSPPWGQFF. Here the CDR3 DNA reads TGCGCCAGCAGCCCCCCCTGGGGGCAGTTCTTC. The V gene is TRBV4-1, the J gene TRBJ2-1; no definite D call. Looked up from germline, CDR1 is MGHRA and CDR2 is YSYEKL. The CDR3 covers 11 residues. Trimming took 4 bases from V and 12 from J, leaving 10 bases between them.

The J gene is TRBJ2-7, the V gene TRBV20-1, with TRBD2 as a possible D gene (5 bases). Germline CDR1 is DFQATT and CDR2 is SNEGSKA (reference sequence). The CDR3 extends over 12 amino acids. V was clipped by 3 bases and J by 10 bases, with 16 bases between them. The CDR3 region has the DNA TGCAGTGCTAGCCAACCTCCGGGAAGACAGTACTTC. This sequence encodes CSASQPPGRQYF.

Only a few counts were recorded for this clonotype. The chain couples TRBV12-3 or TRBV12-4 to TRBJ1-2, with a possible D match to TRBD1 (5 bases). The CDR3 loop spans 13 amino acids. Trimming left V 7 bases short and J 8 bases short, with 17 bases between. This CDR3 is CASNLRGGRGYTF. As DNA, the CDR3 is TGTGCCAGCAACCTTCGCGGGGGTAGAGGCTACACCTTC.

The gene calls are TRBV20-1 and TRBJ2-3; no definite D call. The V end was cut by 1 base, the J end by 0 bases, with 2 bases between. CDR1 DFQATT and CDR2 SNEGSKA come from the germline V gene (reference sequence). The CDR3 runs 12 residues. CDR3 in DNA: TGCAGTGCTAGAGTTAGCACAGATACGCAGTATTTT. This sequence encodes CSARVSTDTQYF.

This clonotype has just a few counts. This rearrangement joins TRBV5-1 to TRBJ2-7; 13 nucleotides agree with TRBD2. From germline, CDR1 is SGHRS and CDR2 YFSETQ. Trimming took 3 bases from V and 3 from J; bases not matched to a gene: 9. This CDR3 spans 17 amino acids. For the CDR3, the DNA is TGCGCCAGCAGCTCCGGACTAGCGGGAGTCGGGGTCTACGAGCAGTACTTC. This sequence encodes CASSSGLAGVGVYEQYF.

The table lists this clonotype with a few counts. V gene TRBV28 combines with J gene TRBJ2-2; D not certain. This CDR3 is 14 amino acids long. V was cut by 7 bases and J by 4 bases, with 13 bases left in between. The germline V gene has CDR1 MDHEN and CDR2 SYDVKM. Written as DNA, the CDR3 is TGTGCCAGCATTCTTAGCAAGGGCACCGGGGAGCTGTTTTTT. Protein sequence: CASILSKGTGELFF.

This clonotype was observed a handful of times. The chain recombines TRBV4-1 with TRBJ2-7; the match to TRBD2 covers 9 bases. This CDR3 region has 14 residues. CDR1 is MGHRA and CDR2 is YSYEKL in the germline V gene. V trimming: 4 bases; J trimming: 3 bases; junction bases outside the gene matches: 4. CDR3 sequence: CASSRSGSIYEQYF. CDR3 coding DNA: TGCGCCAGCAGCCGTAGCGGGAGTATCTACGAGCAGTACTTC.

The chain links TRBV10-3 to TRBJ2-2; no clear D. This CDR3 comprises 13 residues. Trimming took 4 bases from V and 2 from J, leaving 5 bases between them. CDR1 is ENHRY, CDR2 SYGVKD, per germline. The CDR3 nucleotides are TGTGCCATCAGTGGAGACAACACCGGGGAGCTGTTTTTT. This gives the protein CAISGDNTGELFF.

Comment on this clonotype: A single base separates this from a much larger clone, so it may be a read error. The CDR3 sequence: CRAREATSVSEQYF. In DNA, the CDR3 is TGCAGGGCTAGAGAGGCCACCTCGGTCTCCGAGCAGTACTTC. The J gene is TRBJ2-4, the V gene TRBV20-1; no clear D. The assigned J gene may be wrong: the sequence end matches TRBJ2-7 better. CDR1 and CDR2 from the germline V gene are DFQATT and SNEGSKA (reference sequence). This CDR3 has 14 residues.

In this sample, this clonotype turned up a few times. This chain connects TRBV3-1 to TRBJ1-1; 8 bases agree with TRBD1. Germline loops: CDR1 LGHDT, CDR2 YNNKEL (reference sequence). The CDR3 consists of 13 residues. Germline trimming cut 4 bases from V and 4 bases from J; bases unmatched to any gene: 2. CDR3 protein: CASSRTGTTEAFF. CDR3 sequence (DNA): TGTGCCAGCAGCCGGACAGGGACCACTGAAGCTTTCTTT.

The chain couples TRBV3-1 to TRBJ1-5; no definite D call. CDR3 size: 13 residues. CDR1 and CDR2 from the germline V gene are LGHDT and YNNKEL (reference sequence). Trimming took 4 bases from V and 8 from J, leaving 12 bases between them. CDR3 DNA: TGTGCCAGCAGCCCAGAGGGCGGGGAGCCCCAGCATTTT. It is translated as CASSPEGGEPQHF.

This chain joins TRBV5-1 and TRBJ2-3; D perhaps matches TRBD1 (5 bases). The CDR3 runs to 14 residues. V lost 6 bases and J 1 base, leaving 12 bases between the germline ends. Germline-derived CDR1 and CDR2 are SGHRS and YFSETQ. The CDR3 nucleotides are TGCGCCAGCATCAGGGTACCTGGCACAGATACGCAGTATTTT. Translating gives CASIRVPGTDTQYF.